A single sample gave rise to the 15 T cell receptor beta chains below, sequenced in a study of control samples from healthy donors and cancer patients. Data came from immunoSEQ multiplex PCR; TCRdb stores just in-frame clones and leaves some out. The table lists 90,000 to 150,000 clones, just over 90% of them singletons. Source material: blood. The receptors were gathered from a woman aged 18-29 years in good health.

In DNA, the CDR3 is TGTGCCAGCAGTCCCCCGGGGGCGGTGAACACCGGGGAGCTGTTTTTT. Translation gives CASSPPGAVNTGELFF. The chain joins TRBV6-6 to TRBJ2-2; either TRBD1 or TRBD2 may supply D (6 bases each). V gave up 5 bases and J gave up 1 base, with 14 bases separating them. This CDR3 has 16 residues. Germline CDR1 is MNHNY and CDR2 is SVGAGI (reference sequence).

This chain's CDR3 is CASSLVWGGRNEQFF. CDR3 nucleotide sequence: TGCGCCAGCAGCTTGGTGTGGGGGGGCCGCAATGAGCAGTTCTTC. This chain uses TRBV5-1 with TRBJ2-1; TRBD2 is a possible D gene (7 bases). V lost 0 bases and J lost 6, with 13 bases in between. The germline CDR1 and CDR2 sequences are SGHRS and YFSETQ. The CDR3 totals 15 residues.

V usage is TRBV28 and J usage is TRBJ1-1, with D unresolved. The V end was cut by 2 bases, the J end by 6 bases, with 16 bases between. The CDR3 totals 15 residues. Germline V lookup: CDR1 MDHEN, CDR2 SYDVKM. The CDR3 region has the DNA TGTGCCAGCAGTTTAGCGGCCGCTTCTACGGCTGAAGCTTTCTTT. Protein product: CASSLAAASTAEAFF. The whole variable domain, filled in from reference TRBV28 and TRBJ1-1, reads DVKVTQSSRYLVKRTGEKVFLECVQDMDHENMFWYRQDPGLGLRLIYFSYDVKMKEKGDIPEGYSVSREKKERFSLILESASTNQTSMYLCASSLAAASTAEAFFGQGTRLTVV.

This chain links TRBV11-2 with TRBJ1-5; D gene uncertain. Per germline, CDR1 SGHAT and CDR2 FQNNGV. V lost 3 bases and J lost 0, with 3 bases in between. This CDR3 has 13 residues. The CDR3 bases are TGTGCCAGCAGCTTTGGTAGCAATCAGCCCCAGCATTTT. Translation gives CASSFGSNQPQHF.

This clone was picked up many times. The chain recombines TRBV28 with TRBJ1-5; 8 nucleotides agree with TRBD1. J gave up 2 bases and V 4 bases, and 1 base lay outside the gene matches. Looked up from germline, CDR1 is MDHEN and CDR2 is SYDVKM. The CDR3 spans 14 residues. Here the CDR3 reads CASSSTGGNQPQHF. CDR3 DNA: TGTGCCAGCAGTTCGACAGGGGGCAATCAGCCCCAGCATTTT. Together with reference TRBV28 and TRBJ1-5, the CDR3 gives the full variable domain: DVKVTQSSRYLVKRTGEKVFLECVQDMDHENMFWYRQDPGLGLRLIYFSYDVKMKEKGDIPEGYSVSREKKERFSLILESASTNQTSMYLCASSSTGGNQPQHFGDGTRLSIL.

The chain joins TRBV2 to TRBJ1-1, with 7 bases that match TRBD1. CDR3 length: 17 residues. V trimming: 6 bases; J trimming: 4 bases; junction bases outside the gene matches: 17. Germline V CDR1 and CDR2: SNHLY, FYNNEI. DNA for the CDR3: TGTGCCAGCAGGGGGGGACGGACGACAGGGATGGTCACTGAAGCTTTCTTT. Its translation: CASRGGRTTGMVTEAFF.

The CDR3 DNA is TGTGCCAGCAGTGAAAATAATTCACCCCTCCACTTT. Translated, it gives CASSENNSPLHF. The chain is built from TRBV2 and TRBJ1-6; D is undetermined. Trimming took off 2 bases at V and 5 bases at J, with 1 base between the two ends. From germline, CDR1 is SNHLY and CDR2 FYNNEI. The CDR3 length is 12 residues.

The chain couples TRBV24-1 to TRBJ1-1; tentatively, D is TRBD1 (6 bases). This CDR3 contains 15 residues. The V end lost 2 bases, the J end lost 5 bases, and 14 bases lay between the germline ends. Germline CDR1 reads KGHDR; CDR2 reads SFDVKD. CDR3 residues: CATSDSSTGRTEAFF. Written as DNA, the CDR3 is TGTGCCACCAGTGATTCATCAACAGGGAGAACTGAAGCTTTCTTT.

The V call is TRBV7-9, the J call TRBJ2-1; TRBD2 matches 8 bases. This CDR3 region has 17 residues. Germline CDR1 is SEHNR and CDR2 is FQNEAQ (reference sequence). With V trimmed by 5 bases and J by 1 base, 10 bases remained unmatched. CDR3 sequence: CASSAIPRGGSYNEQFF. DNA for the CDR3: TGTGCCAGCAGCGCCATCCCACGGGGGGGGTCCTACAATGAGCAGTTCTTC. Variable domain in full (rest from reference TRBV7-9 and TRBJ2-1): DTGVSQNPRHKITKRGQNVTFRCDPISEHNRLYWYRQTLGQGPEFLTYFQNEAQLEKSRLLSDRFSAERPKGSFSTLEIQRTEQGDSAMYLCASSAIPRGGSYNEQFFGPGTRLTVL.

This sequence joins TRBV7-8 and TRBJ1-5; no reliable D call. There are 16 residues in the CDR3. CDR1 SGHVS and CDR2 FQNEAQ come from the germline V gene. Trimming took 0 bases from V and 2 from J, leaving 11 bases between them. The chain's CDR3 is CASSLAVWVGNQPQHF. CDR3 DNA: TGTGCCAGCAGCTTAGCGGTTTGGGTTGGCAATCAGCCCCAGCATTTT.

The rearrangement joins TRBV7-6 to TRBJ2-1; perhaps TRBD2 as D (6 bases). The CDR3 is made up of 15 amino acids. The V gene's germline CDR1 is SGHVS and CDR2 FNYEAQ. The V end was cut by 3 bases, the J end by 4 bases, with 13 bases between. Here the CDR3 reads CASSFLSGGYNEQFF. The CDR3 nucleotides read TGTGCCAGCAGCTTTCTTAGCGGTGGTTACAATGAGCAGTTCTTC.

This chain links TRBV2 with TRBJ1-4; D is unresolved. Germline loops: CDR1 SNHLY, CDR2 FYNNEI. CDR3 length: 13 amino acids. V gave up 8 bases and J gave up 2 bases, with 9 bases separating them. CDR3 sequence: CASQTLTNEKLFF. The CDR3 DNA reads TGTGCCAGCCAGACACTGACTAATGAAAAACTGTTTTTT.

This chain links TRBV6-6 with TRBJ1-1, with D perhaps TRBD1 (5 bases). This CDR3 is built from 16 residues. V gave up 0 bases and J gave up 7 bases, with 18 bases separating them. CDR1 and CDR2 from the germline V gene are MNHNY and SVGAGI (reference sequence). The CDR3 loop reads CASSYSFAWGDDEAFF. The CDR3 region has the DNA TGTGCCAGCAGTTACTCGTTCGCGTGGGGGGATGATGAAGCTTTCTTT.

About this clone: The junction departs from germline at one end; a sequencing error may be responsible. The V call is TRBV28, the J call TRBJ1-4; D might be TRBD1 (6 bases). The germline V gene encodes CDR1 MDHEN and CDR2 SYDVKM. This CDR3 is built from 19 residues. As DNA, the CDR3 is TGTGCCAGCAGTTTTCCTTCCGGGGGCCCGATTGCAACTAGTGAAAAACTGTTTTTT. Translation gives CASSFPSGGPIATSEKLFF. The variable domain in full, with the rest retrieved from reference TRBV28 and TRBJ1-4, is DVKVTQSSRYLVKRTGEKVFLECVQDMDHENMFWYRQDPGLGLRLIYFSYDVKMKEKGDIPEGYSVSREKKERFSLILESASTNQTSMYLCASSFPSGGPIATSEKLFFGSGTQLSVL.

This clone has just one count. The chain links TRBV12-3 or TRBV12-4 to TRBJ2-7; TRBD1 is a possible D gene (6 bases). This CDR3 has 12 residues. V lost 6 bases to trimming and J lost 2 bases, with 8 bases between them. The CDR3 protein is CASRAGAYEQYF. CDR3 nucleotide sequence: TGTGCCAGCAGGGCAGGGGCCTACGAGCAGTACTTC.